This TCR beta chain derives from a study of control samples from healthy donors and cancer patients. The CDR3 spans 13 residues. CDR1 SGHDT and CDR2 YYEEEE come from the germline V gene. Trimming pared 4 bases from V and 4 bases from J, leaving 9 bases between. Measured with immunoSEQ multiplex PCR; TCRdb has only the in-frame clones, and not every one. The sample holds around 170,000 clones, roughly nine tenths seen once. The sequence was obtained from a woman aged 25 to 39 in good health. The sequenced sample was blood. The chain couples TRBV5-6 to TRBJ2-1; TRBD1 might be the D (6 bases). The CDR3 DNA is TGTGCCAGCAGCAAAACAGGGTACAATGAGCAGTTCTTC. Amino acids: CASSKTGYNEQFF.